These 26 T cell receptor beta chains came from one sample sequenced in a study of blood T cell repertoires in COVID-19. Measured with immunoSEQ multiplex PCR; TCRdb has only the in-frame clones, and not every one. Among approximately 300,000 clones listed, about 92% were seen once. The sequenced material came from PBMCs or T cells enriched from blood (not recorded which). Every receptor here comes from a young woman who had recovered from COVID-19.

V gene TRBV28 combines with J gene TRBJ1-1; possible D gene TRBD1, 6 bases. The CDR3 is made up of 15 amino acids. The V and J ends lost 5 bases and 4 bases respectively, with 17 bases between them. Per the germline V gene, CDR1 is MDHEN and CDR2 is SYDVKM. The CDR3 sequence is CASSDPGHSGTEAFF. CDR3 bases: TGTGCCAGCAGTGATCCGGGACACAGCGGCACTGAAGCTTTCTTT.

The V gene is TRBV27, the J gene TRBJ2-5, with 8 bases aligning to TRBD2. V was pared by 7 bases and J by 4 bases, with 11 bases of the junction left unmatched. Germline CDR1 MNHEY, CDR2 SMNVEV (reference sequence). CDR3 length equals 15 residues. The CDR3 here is CASTPEGRGVETQYF. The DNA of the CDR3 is TGTGCCAGCACCCCAGAGGGGCGGGGGGTAGAGACCCAGTACTTC.

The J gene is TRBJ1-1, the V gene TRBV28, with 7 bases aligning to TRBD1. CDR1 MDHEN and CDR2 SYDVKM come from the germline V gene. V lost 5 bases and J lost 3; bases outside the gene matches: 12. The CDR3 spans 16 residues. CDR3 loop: CASSLRQGRLDTEAFF. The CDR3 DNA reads TGTGCCAGCAGTCTACGACAGGGTAGGTTGGACACTGAAGCTTTCTTT.

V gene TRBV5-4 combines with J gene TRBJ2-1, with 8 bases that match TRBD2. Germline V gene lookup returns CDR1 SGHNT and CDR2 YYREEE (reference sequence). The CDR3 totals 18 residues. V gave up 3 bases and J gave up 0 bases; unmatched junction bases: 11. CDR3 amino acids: CASSWGGGPPSSYNEQFF. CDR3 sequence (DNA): TGTGCCAGCAGCTGGGGCGGGGGGCCGCCCAGCTCCTACAATGAGCAGTTCTTC. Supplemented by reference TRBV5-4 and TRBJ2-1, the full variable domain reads ETGVTQSPTHLIKTRGQQVTLRCSSQSGHNTVSWYQQALGQGPQFIFQYYREEENGRGNFPPRFSGLQFPNYSSELNVNALELDDSALYLCASSWGGGPPSSYNEQFFGPGTRLTVL.

The CDR3 sequence is CAISGQVPSYEQYF. The CDR3 DNA reads TGTGCCATCAGCGGACAGGTGCCCTCCTACGAGCAGTACTTC. The chain couples TRBV10-3 to TRBJ2-7; 7 nucleotides agree with TRBD1. The V and J ends lost 6 bases and 0 bases, in that order; junction bases with no gene match: 5. Germline CDR1 ENHRY, CDR2 SYGVKD. The CDR3 sequence is 14 residues long.

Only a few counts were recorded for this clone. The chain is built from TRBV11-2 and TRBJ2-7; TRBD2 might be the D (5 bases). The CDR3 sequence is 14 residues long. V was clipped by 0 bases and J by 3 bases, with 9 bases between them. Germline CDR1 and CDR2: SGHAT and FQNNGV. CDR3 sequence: CASSLEPSSYEQYF. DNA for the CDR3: TGTGCCAGCAGCTTAGAGCCTAGCAGCTACGAGCAGTACTTC. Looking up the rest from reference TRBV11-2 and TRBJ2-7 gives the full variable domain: EAGVAQSPRYKIIEKRQSVAFWCNPISGHATLYWYQQILGQGPKLLIQFQNNGVVDDSQLPKDRFSAERLKGVDSTLKIQPAKLEDSAVYLCASSLEPSSYEQYFGPGTRLTVT.

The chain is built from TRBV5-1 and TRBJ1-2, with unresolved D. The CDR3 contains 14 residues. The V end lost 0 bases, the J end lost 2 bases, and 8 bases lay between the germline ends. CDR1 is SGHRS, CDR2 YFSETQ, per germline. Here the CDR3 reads CASSLGPGNYGYTF. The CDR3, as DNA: TGCGCCAGCAGCTTGGGCCCGGGAAACTATGGCTACACCTTC. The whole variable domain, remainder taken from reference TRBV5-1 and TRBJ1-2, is KAGVTQTPRYLIKTRGQQVTLSCSPISGHRSVSWYQQTPGQGLQFLFEYFSETQRNKGNFPGRFSGRQFSNSRSEMNVSTLELGDSALYLCASSLGPGNYGYTFGSGTRLTVV.

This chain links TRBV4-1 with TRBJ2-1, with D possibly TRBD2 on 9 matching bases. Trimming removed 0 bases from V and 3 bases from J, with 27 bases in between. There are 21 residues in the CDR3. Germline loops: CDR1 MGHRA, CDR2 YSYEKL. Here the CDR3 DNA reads TGCGCCAGCAGCCAAGATCCTTCGGACAGGGTAAGACTAGCGGTCTACAATGAGCAGTTCTTC. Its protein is CASSQDPSDRVRLAVYNEQFF.

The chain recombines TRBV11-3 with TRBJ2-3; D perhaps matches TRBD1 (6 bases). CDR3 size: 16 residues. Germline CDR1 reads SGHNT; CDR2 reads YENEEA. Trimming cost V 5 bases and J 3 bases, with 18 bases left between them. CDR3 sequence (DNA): TGTGCCAGCAGCCGTCTATGGACAGCCAGTACAGATACGCAGTATTTT. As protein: CASSRLWTASTDTQYF.

CDR3 DNA: TGTGCCAGCAGCTTGTTCCGGACTAGCGGATATATAACCAAGCAGTTCTTC. This translates into CASSLFRTSGYITKQFF. V usage is TRBV5-4 and J usage is TRBJ2-1, with TRBD2 identical over 10 bases. CDR3 length: 17 residues. Germline CDR1 is SGHNT and CDR2 is YYREEE (reference sequence). V trimming: 1 base; J trimming: 11 bases; junction bases outside the gene matches: 15.

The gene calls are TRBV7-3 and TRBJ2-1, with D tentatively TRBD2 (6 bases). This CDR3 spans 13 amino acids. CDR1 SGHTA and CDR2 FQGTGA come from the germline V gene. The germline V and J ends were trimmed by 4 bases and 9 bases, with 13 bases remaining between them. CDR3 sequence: CASSSRGAGEQFF. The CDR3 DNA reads TGTGCCAGCAGCTCCCGGGGAGCGGGTGAGCAGTTCTTC.

CDR3 sequence: CASSHTVFWAHEQYF. As DNA, the CDR3 is TGCGCCAGCAGCCATACCGTTTTCTGGGCCCACGAGCAGTACTTC. J is TRBJ2-7 and V is TRBV4-1; no reliable D call. Per germline, CDR1 MGHRA and CDR2 YSYEKL. Trimming cost V 3 bases and J 5 bases, with 17 bases left between them. The CDR3 is 15 amino acids.

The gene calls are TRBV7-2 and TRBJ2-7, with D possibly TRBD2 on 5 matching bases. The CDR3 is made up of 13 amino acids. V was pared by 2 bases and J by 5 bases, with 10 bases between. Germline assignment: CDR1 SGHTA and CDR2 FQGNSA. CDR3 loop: CASSLPVSDEQYF. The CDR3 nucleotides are TGTGCCAGCAGCTTACCGGTTAGCGACGAGCAGTACTTC.

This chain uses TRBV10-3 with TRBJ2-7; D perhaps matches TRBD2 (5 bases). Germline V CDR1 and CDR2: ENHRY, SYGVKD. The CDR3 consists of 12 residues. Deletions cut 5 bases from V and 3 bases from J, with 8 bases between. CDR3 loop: CAISPAGYEQYF. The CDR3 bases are TGTGCCATCAGTCCCGCGGGCTACGAGCAGTACTTC.

This CDR3 reads CASSLAAGLYEQYF. DNA for the CDR3: TGCGCCAGCAGCTTGGCCGCAGGTCTCTACGAGCAGTACTTC. This sequence joins TRBV5-1 and TRBJ2-7; D gene uncertain. The V gene's germline CDR1 is SGHRS and CDR2 YFSETQ. The CDR3 consists of 14 residues. Trimming took 0 bases from V and 3 from J, leaving 10 bases between them.

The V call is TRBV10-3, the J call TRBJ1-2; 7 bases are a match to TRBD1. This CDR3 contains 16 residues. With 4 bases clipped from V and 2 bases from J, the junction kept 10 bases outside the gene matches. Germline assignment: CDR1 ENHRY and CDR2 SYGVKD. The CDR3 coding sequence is TGTGCCATCAGTGCCACCGGGACAGCTCCCAACTATGGCTACACCTTC. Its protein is CAISATGTAPNYGYTF.

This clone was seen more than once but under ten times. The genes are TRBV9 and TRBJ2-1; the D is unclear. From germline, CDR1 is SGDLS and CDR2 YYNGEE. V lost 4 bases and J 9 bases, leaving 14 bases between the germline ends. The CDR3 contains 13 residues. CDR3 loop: CASSPIPGGEQFF. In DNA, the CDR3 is TGTGCCAGCAGCCCGATCCCCGGCGGTGAGCAGTTCTTC.

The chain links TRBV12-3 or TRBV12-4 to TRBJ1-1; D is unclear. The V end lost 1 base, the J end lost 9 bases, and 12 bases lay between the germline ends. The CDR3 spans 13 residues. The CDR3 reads CASSLGEVAQAFF. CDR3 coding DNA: TGTGCCAGCAGTTTAGGGGAGGTGGCGCAAGCTTTCTTT.

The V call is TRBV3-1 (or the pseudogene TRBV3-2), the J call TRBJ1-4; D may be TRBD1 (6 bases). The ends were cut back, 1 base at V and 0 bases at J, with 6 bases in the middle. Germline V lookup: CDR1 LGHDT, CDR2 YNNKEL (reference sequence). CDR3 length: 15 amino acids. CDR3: CASSQAGATNEKLFF. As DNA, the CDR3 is TGTGCCAGCAGCCAAGCAGGGGCAACTAATGAAAAACTGTTTTTT.

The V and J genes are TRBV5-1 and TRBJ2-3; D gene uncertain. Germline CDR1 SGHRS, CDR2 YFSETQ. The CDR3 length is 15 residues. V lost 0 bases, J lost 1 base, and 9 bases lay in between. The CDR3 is CASSLAGWGTDTQYF. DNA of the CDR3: TGCGCCAGCAGCTTGGCAGGATGGGGCACAGATACGCAGTATTTT. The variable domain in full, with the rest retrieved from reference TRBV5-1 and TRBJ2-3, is KAGVTQTPRYLIKTRGQQVTLSCSPISGHRSVSWYQQTPGQGLQFLFEYFSETQRNKGNFPGRFSGRQFSNSRSEMNVSTLELGDSALYLCASSLAGWGTDTQYFGPGTRLTVL.

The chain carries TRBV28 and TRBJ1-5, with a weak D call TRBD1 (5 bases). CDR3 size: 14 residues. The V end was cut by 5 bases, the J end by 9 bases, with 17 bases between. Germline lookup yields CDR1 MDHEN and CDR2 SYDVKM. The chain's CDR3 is CASSPGNPLRPQHF. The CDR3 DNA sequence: TGTGCCAGCAGTCCAGGGAATCCTTTGCGGCCCCAGCATTTT. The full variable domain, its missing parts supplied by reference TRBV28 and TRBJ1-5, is DVKVTQSSRYLVKRTGEKVFLECVQDMDHENMFWYRQDPGLGLRLIYFSYDVKMKEKGDIPEGYSVSREKKERFSLILESASTNQTSMYLCASSPGNPLRPQHFGDGTRLSIL.

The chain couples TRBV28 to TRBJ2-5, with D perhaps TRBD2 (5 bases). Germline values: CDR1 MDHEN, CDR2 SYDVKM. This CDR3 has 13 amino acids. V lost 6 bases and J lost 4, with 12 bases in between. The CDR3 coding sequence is TGTGCCAGCAGCCTCCAGGCGGGAGAGACCCAGTACTTC. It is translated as CASSLQAGETQYF.

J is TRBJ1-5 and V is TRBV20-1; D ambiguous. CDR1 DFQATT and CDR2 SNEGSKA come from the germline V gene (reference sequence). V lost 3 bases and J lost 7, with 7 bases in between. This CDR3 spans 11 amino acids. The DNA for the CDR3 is TGCAGTGCTAGCGGGAGCCAGCCCCAGCATTTT. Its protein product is CSASGSQPQHF.

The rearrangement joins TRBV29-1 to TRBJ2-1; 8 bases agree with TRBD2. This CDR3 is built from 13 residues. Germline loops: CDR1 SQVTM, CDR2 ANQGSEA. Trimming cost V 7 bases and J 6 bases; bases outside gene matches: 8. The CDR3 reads CSALGLAGNEQFF. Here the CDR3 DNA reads TGCAGCGCCCTAGGACTAGCAGGCAATGAGCAGTTCTTC.

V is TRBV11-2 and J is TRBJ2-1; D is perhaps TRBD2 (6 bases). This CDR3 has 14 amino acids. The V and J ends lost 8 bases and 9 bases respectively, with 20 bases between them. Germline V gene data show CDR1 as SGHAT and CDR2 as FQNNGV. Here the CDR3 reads CASASGLHGGEQFF. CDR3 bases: TGTGCCAGCGCGAGCGGGCTCCACGGAGGTGAGCAGTTCTTC.

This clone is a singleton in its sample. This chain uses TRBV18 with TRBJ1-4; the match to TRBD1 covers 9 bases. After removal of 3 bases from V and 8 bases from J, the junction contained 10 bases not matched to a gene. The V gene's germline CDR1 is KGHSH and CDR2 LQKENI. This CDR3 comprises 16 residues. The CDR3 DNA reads TGTGCCAGCTCACCCCGCTTGGGACAGGGAAAAGAAAAACTGTTTTTT. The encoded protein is CASSPRLGQGKEKLFF. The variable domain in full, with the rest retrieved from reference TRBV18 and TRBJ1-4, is NAGVMQNPRHLVRRRGQEARLRCSPMKGHSHVYWYRQLPEEGLKFMVYLQKENIIDESGMPKERFSAEFPKEGPSILRIQQVVRGDSAAYFCASSPRLGQGKEKLFFGSGTQLSVL.